These 2 T cell receptor beta chains were sequenced from one sample in a study of T cells in Graves' hyperthyroidism and ophthalmopathy. RNA transcripts served as the template for amplifying TCR beta CDR3 regions. The TCR CDR3 was amplified in a first-round RT-PCR using the HTBI primer set. TCRdb ran MiXCR on the multiplex PCR reads and lists one entry per CDR3 protein. The repertoire includes roughly 800,000 distinct CDR3 sequences, around 39% of them detected once, and more than 7% sits in the top ten. Input material: blood. All receptors derive from a man younger than 35 with Graves' hyperthyroidism.

About this clonotype itself: A much larger clone sits a single nucleotide away, making a read error possible. The CDR3 reads CASSYRRQGAEEQYF. In DNA form, the CDR3 reads TGTGCCAGCAGCTACCGGAGACAGGGGGCAGAAGAGCAGTACTTC. The rearrangement links TRBV7-2 to TRBJ2-7; 10 nucleotides agree with TRBD1. CDR3 size: 15 residues. Germline V gives CDR1 SGHTA, CDR2 FQGNSA. Trimming cost V 4 bases and J 7 bases; bases outside gene matches: 10.

Notes on this clonotype: This clone may be a read error of a much larger clone one base away. The gene calls are TRBV15 and TRBJ2-7; weak D call: TRBD1 (7 bases). CDR1 LNHNV and CDR2 YYDKDF come from the germline V gene (reference sequence). This CDR3 region has 14 residues. CDR3 amino acids: CATSRAGDSYEQHF. The DNA of the CDR3 is TGTGCCACCAGCAGAGCGGGGGACAGTTACGAGCAGCACTTC.